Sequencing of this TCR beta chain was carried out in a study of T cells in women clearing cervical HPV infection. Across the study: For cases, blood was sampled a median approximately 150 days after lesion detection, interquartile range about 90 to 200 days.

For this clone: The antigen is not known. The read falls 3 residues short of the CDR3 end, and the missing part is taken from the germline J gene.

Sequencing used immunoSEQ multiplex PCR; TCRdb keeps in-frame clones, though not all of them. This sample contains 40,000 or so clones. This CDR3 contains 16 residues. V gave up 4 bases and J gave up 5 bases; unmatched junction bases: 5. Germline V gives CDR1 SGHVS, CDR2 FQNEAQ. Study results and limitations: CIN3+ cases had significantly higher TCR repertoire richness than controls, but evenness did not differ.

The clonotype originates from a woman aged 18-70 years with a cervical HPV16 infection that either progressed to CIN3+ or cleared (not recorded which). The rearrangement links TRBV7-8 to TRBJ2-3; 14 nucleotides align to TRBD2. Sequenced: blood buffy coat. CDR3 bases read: TGTGCCAGCAGCTACCCGGGACTAGCGGGAGTAGATACG. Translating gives CASSYPGLAGVDT. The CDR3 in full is CASSYPGLAGVDTQYF.